This TCR beta chain was recovered during a study of OX40 agonist ivuxolimab in advanced cancers. Overall study context: It was ivuxolimab, an agonistic anti-OX40 (CD134) antibody, that patients were treated with.

Worth noting for this clone: Its cognate antigen is unknown.

General study results and limits: Low normalized T-cell clonal expansion was additionally recorded for some nonresponders.

Here immunoSEQ multiplex PCR was the method, and the copy in TCRdb shows in-frame clones only, minus some. The data show tens of thousands of clones, with 75% to 90% seen just once and roughly a tenth held by the top ten. Blood got drawn at baseline, again on cycle 4 day 1, and then on cycle 7 day 1. This CDR3 spans 15 amino acids. V shed 0 bases and J 5 bases; nucleotides not matched to a gene: 4. Looked up from germline, CDR1 is KGHSH and CDR2 is LQKENI. The sequence came from an adult with an advanced solid tumor such as melanoma, head and neck, liver or kidney cancer. The sample in question was CD4+ or CD8+ T cells sorted from blood, obtained in a trial of the OX40 agonist ivuxolimab. The rearrangement uses TRBV18 and TRBJ2-5, with TRBD2 identical over 9 bases. DNA for the CDR3: TGTGCCAGCTCACCACCGTGGACTAGCGCTGAGACCCAGTACTTC. Protein product: CASSPPWTSAETQYF.